A single sample is the source of the 5 T cell receptor beta chains below, sequenced in a study of blood T cells in healthy people across ages. Through a sample-barcoded 5' primer and a J-beta primer mix, a second PCR was run for roughly 7 to 12 cycles. TCRdb processed the 5' RACE reads anew with MiXCR; each CDR3 protein has one entry. The data contain 950,000 to 1,200,000 distinct CDR3 sequences, 35% to 40% of them singletons. Sequenced input: blood. The origin of the receptors is a man aged 18 to 35 in good health.

This chain connects TRBV4-2 to TRBJ2-2; D gene ambiguous. The CDR3 consists of 13 residues. Trimming pared 3 bases from V and 6 bases from J, leaving 8 bases between. CDR1 is LGHNA, CDR2 YNFKEQ, per germline. CDR3: CASSHRDSGELFF. The CDR3 DNA reads as TGTGCCAGCAGCCACCGAGATTCCGGGGAGCTGTTTTTT.

Concerning this clonotype itself: At one end, the junction sequence differs from germline, possibly due to a read error. This chain links TRBV20-1 with TRBJ1-6; D call uncertain. Germline values: CDR1 DFQATT, CDR2 SNEGSKA (reference sequence). The CDR3 spans 13 residues. The CDR3 region is CSARGPGNSPPHF. The CDR3 region has the DNA TGCAGTGCTAGAGGGCCAGGAAATTCACCCCCCCACTTT.

The V and J genes are TRBV11-2 and TRBJ2-4; D unresolved. This CDR3 is built from 13 residues. CDR1 SGHAT and CDR2 FQNNGV come from the germline V gene. Trimming took 7 bases from V and 3 from J, leaving 10 bases between them. This chain's CDR3 is CASKKLVKNIQYF. CDR3 DNA sequence: TGTGCCAGCAAGAAGCTAGTCAAAAACATTCAGTACTTC.

The chain is built from TRBV6-2 or TRBV6-3 and TRBJ1-6; D remains ambiguous. The V gene lost 3 bases and the J gene lost 6 bases, with 6 bases spanning the gap. Germline CDR1 and CDR2: MNHEY and SVGEGT. The CDR3 covers 13 residues. CDR3 nucleotide sequence: TGTGCCAGCAGTTATACGGCTAATTCACCCCTCCACTTT. It is translated as CASSYTANSPLHF.

This clonotype was picked up many times. The CDR3 sequence: CSAHERGGQNPHYGYTF. The DNA of the CDR3 is TGCAGCGCTCATGAGAGAGGGGGACAGAACCCTCACTATGGCTACACCTTC. This rearrangement joins TRBV29-1 to TRBJ1-2, with TRBD1 matching over 7 bases. In germline, CDR1 is SQVTM, CDR2 ANQGSEA. This CDR3 contains 17 residues. Trimming took 7 bases from V and 3 from J; bases not matched to a gene: 20.